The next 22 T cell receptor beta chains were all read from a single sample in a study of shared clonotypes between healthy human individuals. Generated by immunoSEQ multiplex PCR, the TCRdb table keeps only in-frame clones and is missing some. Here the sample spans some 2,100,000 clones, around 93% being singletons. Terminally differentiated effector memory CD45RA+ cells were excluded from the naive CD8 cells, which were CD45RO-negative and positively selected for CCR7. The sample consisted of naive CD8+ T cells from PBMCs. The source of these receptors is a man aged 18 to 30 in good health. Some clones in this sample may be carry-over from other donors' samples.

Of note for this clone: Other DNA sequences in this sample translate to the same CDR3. The DNA of the CDR3 is TGTGCCAGTAGTGCGGGCCCGAACACTGAAGCTTTCTTT. It yields the protein CASSAGPNTEAFF. The chain carries TRBV19 and TRBJ1-1; no clear D. This CDR3 is built from 13 residues. The germline gives CDR1 LNHDA, CDR2 SQIVND (reference sequence). V lost 5 bases and J 1 base, leaving 8 bases between the germline ends.

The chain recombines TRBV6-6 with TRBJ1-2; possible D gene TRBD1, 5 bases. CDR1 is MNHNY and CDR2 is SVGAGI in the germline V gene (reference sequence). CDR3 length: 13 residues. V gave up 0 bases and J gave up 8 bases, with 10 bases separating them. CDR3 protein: CASSYSQGRGYTF. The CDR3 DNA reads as TGTGCCAGCAGTTACTCCCAGGGTAGGGGCTACACCTTC.

CDR3 bases: TGTGCCAGCAGCTTATGGGGGTCCCATGAGCAGTTCTTC. Its translation is CASSLWGSHEQFF. The chain couples TRBV11-2 to TRBJ2-1; either TRBD1 or TRBD2 may supply D (5 bases each). CDR1 and CDR2 from the germline V gene are SGHAT and FQNNGV. The CDR3 runs to 13 residues. Trimming took off 2 bases at V and 8 bases at J, with 10 bases between the two ends.

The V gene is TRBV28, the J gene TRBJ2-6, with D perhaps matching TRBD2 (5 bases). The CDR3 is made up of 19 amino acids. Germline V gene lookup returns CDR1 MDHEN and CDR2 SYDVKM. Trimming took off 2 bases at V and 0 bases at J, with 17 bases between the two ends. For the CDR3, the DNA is TGTGCCAGCAGTTTAAGGGAACGGGGATATAGCTCTGGGGCCAACGTCCTGACTTTC. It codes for CASSLRERGYSSGANVLTF.

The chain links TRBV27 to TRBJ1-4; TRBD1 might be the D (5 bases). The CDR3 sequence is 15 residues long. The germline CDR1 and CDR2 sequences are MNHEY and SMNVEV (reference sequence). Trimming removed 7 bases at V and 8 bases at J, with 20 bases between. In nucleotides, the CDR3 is TGTGCCAGCACCCAAACCGGGACCCAGCGCGAAAAACTGTTTTTT. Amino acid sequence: CASTQTGTQREKLFF.

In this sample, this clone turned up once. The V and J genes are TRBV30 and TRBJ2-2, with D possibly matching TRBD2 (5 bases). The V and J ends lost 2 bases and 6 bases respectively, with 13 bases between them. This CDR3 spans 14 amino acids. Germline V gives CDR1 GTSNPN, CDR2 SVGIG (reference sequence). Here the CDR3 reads CAWSYGPRAGELFF. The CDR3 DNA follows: TGTGCCTGGAGTTATGGGCCGCGGGCCGGGGAGCTGTTTTTT. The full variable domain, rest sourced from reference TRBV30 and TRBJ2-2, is SQTIHQWPATLVQPVGSPLSLECTVEGTSNPNLYWYRQAAGRGLQLLFYSVGIGQISSEVPQNLSASRPQDRQFILSSKKLLLSDSGFYLCAWSYGPRAGELFFGEGSRLTVL.

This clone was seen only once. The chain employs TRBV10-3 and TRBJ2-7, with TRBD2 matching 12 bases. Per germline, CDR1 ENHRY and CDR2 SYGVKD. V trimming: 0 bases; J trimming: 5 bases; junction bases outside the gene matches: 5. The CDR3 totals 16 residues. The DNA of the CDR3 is TGTGCCATCAGTGAGTCGACTAGCGGGAGCTTCGACGAGCAGTACTTC. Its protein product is CAISESTSGSFDEQYF.

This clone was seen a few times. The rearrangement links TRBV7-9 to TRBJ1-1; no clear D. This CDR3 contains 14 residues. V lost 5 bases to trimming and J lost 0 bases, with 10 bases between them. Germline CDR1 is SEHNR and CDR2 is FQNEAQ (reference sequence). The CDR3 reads CASSRIDLNTEAFF. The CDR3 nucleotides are TGTGCCAGCAGCCGTATCGACTTGAACACTGAAGCTTTCTTT.

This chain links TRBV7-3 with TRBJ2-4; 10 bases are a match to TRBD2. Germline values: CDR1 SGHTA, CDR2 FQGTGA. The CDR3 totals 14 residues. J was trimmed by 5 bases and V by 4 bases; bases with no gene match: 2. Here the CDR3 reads CASSSGLAENIQYF. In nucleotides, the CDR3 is TGTGCCAGCAGCTCAGGACTAGCGGAAAACATTCAGTACTTC.

The CDR3 region has the DNA TGTGCCAGCAGCTTGTTGGCGGGCCTCAGCACAGATACGCAGTATTTT. Amino acid sequence: CASSLLAGLSTDTQYF. The V call is TRBV5-4, the J call TRBJ2-3; D might be TRBD2 (5 bases). Deletions cut 1 base from V and 0 bases from J, with 12 bases between. The CDR3 has 16 residues. Germline V gene data show CDR1 as SGHNT and CDR2 as YYREEE (reference sequence).

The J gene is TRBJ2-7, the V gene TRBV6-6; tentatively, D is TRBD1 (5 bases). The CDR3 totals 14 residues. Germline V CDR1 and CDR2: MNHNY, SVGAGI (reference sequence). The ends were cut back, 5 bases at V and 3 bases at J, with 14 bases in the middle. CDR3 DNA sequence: TGTGCCAGCAGTCCTACAGGTGTGGGCTACGAGCAGTACTTC. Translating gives CASSPTGVGYEQYF.

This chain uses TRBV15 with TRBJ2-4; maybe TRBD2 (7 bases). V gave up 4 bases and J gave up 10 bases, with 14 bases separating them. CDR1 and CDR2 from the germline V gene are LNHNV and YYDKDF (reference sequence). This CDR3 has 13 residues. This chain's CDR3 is CATSMSRGGIQYF. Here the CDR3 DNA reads TGTGCCACCAGCATGTCAAGGGGGGGAATTCAGTACTTC.

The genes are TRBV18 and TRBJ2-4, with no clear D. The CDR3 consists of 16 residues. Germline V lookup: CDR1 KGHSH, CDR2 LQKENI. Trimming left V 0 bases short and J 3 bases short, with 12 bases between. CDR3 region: CASSPPWGSSKNIQYF. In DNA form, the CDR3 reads TGTGCCAGCTCACCACCATGGGGAAGTAGCAAAAACATTCAGTACTTC.

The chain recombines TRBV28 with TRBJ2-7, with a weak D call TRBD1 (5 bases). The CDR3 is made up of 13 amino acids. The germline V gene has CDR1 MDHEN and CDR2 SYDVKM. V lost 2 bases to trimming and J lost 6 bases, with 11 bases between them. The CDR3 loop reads CASSLPGLAEQYF. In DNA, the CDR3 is TGTGCCAGCAGTTTACCAGGGTTAGCCGAGCAGTACTTC.

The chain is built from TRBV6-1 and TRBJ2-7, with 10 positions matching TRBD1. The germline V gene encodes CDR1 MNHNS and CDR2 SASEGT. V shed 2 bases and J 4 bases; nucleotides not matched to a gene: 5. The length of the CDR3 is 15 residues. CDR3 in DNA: TGTGCCAGCAGTGAACCTCGACAGGGGGCGTACGAGCAGTACTTC. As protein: CASSEPRQGAYEQYF.

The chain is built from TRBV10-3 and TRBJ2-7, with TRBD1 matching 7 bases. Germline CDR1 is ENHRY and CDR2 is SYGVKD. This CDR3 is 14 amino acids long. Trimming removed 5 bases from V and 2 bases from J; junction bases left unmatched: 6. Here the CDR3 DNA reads TGTGCCATCAGTTACGACAGGGTCCCCTACGAGCAGTACTTC. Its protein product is CAISYDRVPYEQYF.

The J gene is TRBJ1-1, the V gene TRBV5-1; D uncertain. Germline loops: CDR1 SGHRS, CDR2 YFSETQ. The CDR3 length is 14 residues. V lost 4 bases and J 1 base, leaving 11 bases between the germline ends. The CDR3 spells CASSLIGKNTEAFF. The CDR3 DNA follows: TGCGCCAGCAGCCTCATCGGAAAGAACACTGAAGCTTTCTTT.

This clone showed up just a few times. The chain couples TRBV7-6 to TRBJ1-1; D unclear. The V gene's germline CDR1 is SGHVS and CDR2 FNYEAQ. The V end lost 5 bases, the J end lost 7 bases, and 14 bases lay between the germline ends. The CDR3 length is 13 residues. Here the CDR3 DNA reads TGTGCCAGCAGCCGTGCCGGGGAATTTGAAGCTTTCTTT. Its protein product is CASSRAGEFEAFF.

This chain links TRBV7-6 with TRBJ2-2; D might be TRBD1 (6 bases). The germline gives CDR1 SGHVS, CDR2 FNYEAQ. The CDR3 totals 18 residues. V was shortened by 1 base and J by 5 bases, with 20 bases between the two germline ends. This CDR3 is CASSLGVLGGVRTGELFF. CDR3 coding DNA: TGTGCCAGCAGCTTAGGCGTCCTAGGGGGAGTTCGGACCGGGGAGCTGTTTTTT.

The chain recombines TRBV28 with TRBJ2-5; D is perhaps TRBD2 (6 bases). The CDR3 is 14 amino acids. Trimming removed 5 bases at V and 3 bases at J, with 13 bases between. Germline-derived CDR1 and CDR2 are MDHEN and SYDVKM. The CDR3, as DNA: TGTGCCAGCAGTCTCCTTAGCGGCAAAGAGACCCAGTACTTC. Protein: CASSLLSGKETQYF. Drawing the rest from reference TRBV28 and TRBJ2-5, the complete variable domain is DVKVTQSSRYLVKRTGEKVFLECVQDMDHENMFWYRQDPGLGLRLIYFSYDVKMKEKGDIPEGYSVSREKKERFSLILESASTNQTSMYLCASSLLSGKETQYFGPGTRLLVL.

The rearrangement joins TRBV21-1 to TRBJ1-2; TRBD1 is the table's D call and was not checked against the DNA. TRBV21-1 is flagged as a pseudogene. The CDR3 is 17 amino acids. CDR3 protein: CASSFRPGTETNYGYTF. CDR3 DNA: TGTGCCAGCAGCTTCAGGCCCGGGACAGAGACTAACTATGGCTACACCTTC.

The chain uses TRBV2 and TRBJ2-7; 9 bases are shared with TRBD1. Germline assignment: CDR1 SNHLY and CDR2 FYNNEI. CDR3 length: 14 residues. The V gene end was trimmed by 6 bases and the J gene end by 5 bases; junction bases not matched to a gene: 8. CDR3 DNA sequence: TGTGCCAGCAGCCGGGACAGGGTTTTCGACGAGCAGTACTTC. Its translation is CASSRDRVFDEQYF.